A single sample is the source of the 3 T cell receptor beta chains below, sequenced in a study of blood T cell repertoires in COVID-19. Sequenced by immunoSEQ multiplex PCR; TCRdb stores in-frame clones only, minus some. The sample comprises fewer than 350,000 clones, roughly 90% of which are singletons, and around 13% rests with the top ten. The sample was peripheral blood. Receptor source: a woman between 65 and 79 years old with COVID-19, enrolled during active disease.

With respect to this clone: This sample also contains other DNA sequences that code for the same CDR3. V and J are TRBV4-1 and TRBJ1-2; D possibly corresponds to TRBD1 (5 bases). Germline CDR1 and CDR2: MGHRA and YSYEKL. The CDR3 covers 15 residues. The V end lost 0 bases, the J end lost 4 bases, and 12 bases lay between the germline ends. The CDR3 DNA reads TGCGCCAGCAGCCAAGACCGTGGAAGGGGCTATGGCTACACCTTC. This translates into CASSQDRGRGYGYTF.

J is TRBJ1-4 and V is TRBV3-1 (or the pseudogene TRBV3-2); TRBD1 agrees at 11 bases. V dropped 0 bases and J dropped 7; count of bases not matched to a gene: 7. The CDR3 has 17 amino acids. Germline CDR1 is LGHDT and CDR2 is YNNKEL (reference sequence). The CDR3 DNA reads as TGTGCCAGCAGCCAAGAGGGGACAGGGGGTCGAAGTGAAAAACTGTTTTTT. It specifies CASSQEGTGGRSEKLFF.

The chain employs TRBV7-2 and TRBJ2-5, with TRBD2 matching 8 bases. Trimming at V came to 2 bases and at J to 1 base, leaving 9 bases not matched to a gene. Germline lookup yields CDR1 SGHTA and CDR2 FQGNSA. This CDR3 has 17 residues. The CDR3 sequence: CASSLYPLRGGQETQYF. The DNA of the CDR3 is TGTGCCAGCAGCTTATACCCGCTTCGGGGGGGCCAAGAGACCCAGTACTTC.